A single sample gave rise to the 21 T cell receptor beta chains below, sequenced in a study of T cell changes during pregnancy in multiple sclerosis. Using immunoSEQ multiplex PCR, the repertoire was profiled, and TCRdb retains in-frame clones only, with some absent. The sample has tens of thousands of clones; 80% to 90% are singletons. Sequenced here: CD4+ T cells from peripheral blood mononuclear cells, sampled in the first trimester of pregnancy. The receptor source for this set is a female donor with multiple sclerosis, enrolled in a pregnancy study.

V and J are TRBV9 and TRBJ2-7; TRBD2 matches at 7 bases. Germline V CDR1 and CDR2: SGDLS, YYNGEE. V dropped 0 bases and J dropped 4; count of bases not matched to a gene: 7. The CDR3 contains 15 residues. CDR3 nucleotides: TGTGCCAGCAGCGTAGGGGCGGGAGTCCCGTACGAGCAGTACTTC. Translating gives CASSVGAGVPYEQYF.

The chain carries TRBV28 and TRBJ1-4, with 11 bases fitting TRBD1. CDR1 and CDR2 from the germline V gene are MDHEN and SYDVKM. There are 15 residues in the CDR3. The V gene end was trimmed by 3 bases and the J gene end by 11 bases; junction bases not matched to a gene: 8. The CDR3 loop reads CASSLPGTGGTKLFF. In nucleotides, the CDR3 is TGTGCCAGCAGTTTGCCCGGGACAGGGGGAACGAAACTGTTTTTT.

This chain links TRBV11-2 with TRBJ2-5, with TRBD1 matching 7 bases. The V gene's germline CDR1 is SGHAT and CDR2 FQNNGV. V shed 1 base, J shed 3 bases, and the junction held 2 bases outside the gene matches. CDR3 length equals 14 residues. Written as DNA, the CDR3 is TGTGCCAGCAGCTTAGCGGGGACAGAAGAGACCCAGTACTTC. Translating it yields CASSLAGTEETQYF.

The V and J genes are TRBV18 and TRBJ1-2, with 10 bases fitting TRBD1. Germline loops: CDR1 KGHSH, CDR2 LQKENI. Unmatched junction bases numbered 8, after V lost 3 bases and J lost 4 bases. The CDR3 contains 16 residues. The CDR3 nucleotides are TGTGCCAGCTCACCTGTAGGGACAGGGGACGGCTATGGCTACACCTTC. Amino acid sequence: CASSPVGTGDGYGYTF. Variable domain in full (rest from reference TRBV18 and TRBJ1-2): NAGVMQNPRHLVRRRGQEARLRCSPMKGHSHVYWYRQLPEEGLKFMVYLQKENIIDESGMPKERFSAEFPKEGPSILRIQQVVRGDSAAYFCASSPVGTGDGYGYTFGSGTRLTVV.

The chain uses TRBV29-1 and TRBJ1-1, with D unresolved. V was trimmed by 3 bases and J by 1 base, leaving 3 bases between them. The germline V gene has CDR1 SQVTM and CDR2 ANQGSEA. CDR3 size: 11 residues. CDR3 nucleotides: TGCAGCGTTGACAAGAACACTGAAGCTTTCTTT. It is translated as CSVDKNTEAFF.

This rearrangement joins TRBV2 to TRBJ1-2, with 8 bases identical to TRBD1. Per the germline V gene, CDR1 is SNHLY and CDR2 is FYNNEI. CDR3 size: 13 residues. V was pared by 5 bases and J by 8 bases, with 7 bases of the junction left unmatched. The CDR3 reads CASSYDRGTGYTF. CDR3 in DNA: TGTGCCAGCAGTTACGACAGGGGAACCGGCTACACCTTC.

The V call is TRBV30, the J call TRBJ2-3; TRBD2 agrees at 13 bases. This CDR3 spans 16 amino acids. V gave up 2 bases and J gave up 6 bases; unmatched junction bases: 8. CDR1 is GTSNPN and CDR2 is SVGIG in the germline V gene (reference sequence). The CDR3 nucleotides read TGTGCCTGGAGTCCTGGACTAGCGGGAGCAGGGGATACGCAGTATTTT. It encodes CAWSPGLAGAGDTQYF.

The rearrangement links TRBV6-1 to TRBJ1-5, with 10 bases matching TRBD1. Trimming cost V 6 bases and J 3 bases; bases outside gene matches: 5. This CDR3 is built from 15 residues. CDR1 MNHNS and CDR2 SASEGT come from the germline V gene. CDR3: CASRGGTGVNQPQHF. The CDR3 DNA reads as TGTGCCAGCAGAGGGGGGACAGGGGTCAATCAGCCCCAGCATTTT.

The V and J genes are TRBV27 and TRBJ2-6; 10 nucleotides match TRBD1. The CDR3 spans 21 residues. The junction had 19 bases not matched to a gene; V was cut back by 5 bases and J by 3 bases. Germline V gene sequence: CDR1 MNHEY, CDR2 SMNVEV (reference sequence). CDR3 in amino acids: CASSHLILSGTGVGGANVLTF. The CDR3 coding sequence is TGTGCCAGCAGTCATCTAATATTGTCAGGGACAGGGGTTGGTGGGGCCAACGTCCTGACTTTC. Looking up the rest from reference TRBV27 and TRBJ2-6 gives the full variable domain: EAQVTQNPRYLITVTGKKLTVTCSQNMNHEYMSWYRQDPGLGLRQIYYSMNVEVTDKGDVPEGYKVSRKEKRNFPLILESPSPNQTSLYFCASSHLILSGTGVGGANVLTFGAGSRLTVL.

The J gene is TRBJ2-1, the V gene TRBV19, with TRBD2 identical over 8 bases. Per the germline V gene, CDR1 is LNHDA and CDR2 is SQIVND (reference sequence). V shed 6 bases and J 7 bases; nucleotides not matched to a gene: 11. This CDR3 is built from 15 residues. CDR3 sequence reads: CASRRAAGGKNEQFF. The CDR3 DNA reads as TGTGCCAGTAGAAGGGCGGCGGGAGGAAAAAATGAGCAGTTCTTC.

The rearrangement uses TRBV19 and TRBJ1-1; TRBD1 agrees at 7 bases. In germline, CDR1 is LNHDA, CDR2 SQIVND (reference sequence). The CDR3 is 14 amino acids. The J segment lost 4 bases and the V segment lost 1 base, leaving 3 bases of the junction unmatched. The CDR3 loop is CASSIGGGGTEAFF. Here the CDR3 DNA reads TGTGCCAGTAGTATAGGAGGGGGCGGCACTGAAGCTTTCTTT. Together with reference TRBV19 and TRBJ1-1, the CDR3 gives the full variable domain: DGGITQSPKYLFRKEGQNVTLSCEQNLNHDAMYWYRQDPGQGLRLIYYSQIVNDFQKGDIAEGYSVSREKKESFPLTVTSAQKNPTAFYLCASSIGGGGTEAFFGQGTRLTVV.

V and J are TRBV6-5 and TRBJ2-7; D unresolved. The germline V gene encodes CDR1 MNHEY and CDR2 SVGAGI. The CDR3 extends over 14 amino acids. V lost 2 bases, J lost 0 bases, and 8 bases lay in between. DNA of the CDR3: TGTGCCAGCAGTTACCGCCGTAGCTCCTACGAGCAGTACTTC. The encoded protein is CASSYRRSSYEQYF.

The V gene is TRBV28, the J gene TRBJ2-1, with D possibly matching TRBD2 (5 bases). This CDR3 is 15 amino acids long. V gave up 7 bases and J gave up 4 bases, with 17 bases separating them. Germline CDR1 MDHEN, CDR2 SYDVKM. CDR3 in amino acids: CASTDSRSKYNEQFF. CDR3 coding DNA: TGTGCCAGCACGGACTCGCGAAGTAAATACAATGAGCAGTTCTTC.

The gene calls are TRBV7-9 and TRBJ1-2; possibly TRBD1 for D (6 bases). Trimming pared 7 bases from V and 3 bases from J, leaving 15 bases between. The CDR3 has 14 amino acids. Germline V gene data show CDR1 as SEHNR and CDR2 as FQNEAQ (reference sequence). The CDR3 here is CASTWGGLDYGYTF. In nucleotides, the CDR3 is TGTGCCAGCACCTGGGGGGGGCTCGACTATGGCTACACCTTC.

J is TRBJ2-7 and V is TRBV6-1, with 12 bases fitting TRBD2. This CDR3 has 15 residues. The ends lost 0 bases at V and 5 bases at J; junction bases unmatched: 2. In germline, CDR1 is MNHNS, CDR2 SASEGT. Written as DNA, the CDR3 is TGTGCCAGCAGTGAAGCGCTAGCGGGAGGGAACGAGCAGTACTTC. Its translation is CASSEALAGGNEQYF.

CDR3 sequence (DNA): TGTGCCAGCAGCTTTGGGCCTAAAAGGAACACTGAAGCTTTCTTT. It specifies CASSFGPKRNTEAFF. V usage is TRBV7-3 and J usage is TRBJ1-1; D call uncertain. The CDR3 spans 15 residues. Germline V gene sequence: CDR1 SGHTA, CDR2 FQGTGA. Trimming left V 3 bases short and J 1 base short, with 12 bases between.

V usage is TRBV27 and J usage is TRBJ2-5; the match to TRBD1 covers 11 bases. Per germline, CDR1 MNHEY and CDR2 SMNVEV (reference sequence). With 5 bases clipped from V and 4 bases from J, the junction kept 3 bases outside the gene matches. CDR3 length: 14 amino acids. The chain's CDR3 is CASSPGTGGETQYF. CDR3 DNA: TGTGCCAGCAGTCCCGGGACAGGGGGAGAGACCCAGTACTTC.

The chain carries TRBV4-1 and TRBJ1-5, with TRBD1 identical over 7 bases. With 4 bases clipped from V and 3 bases from J, the junction kept 9 bases outside the gene matches. Germline values: CDR1 MGHRA, CDR2 YSYEKL. This CDR3 is 16 amino acids long. CDR3 nucleotides: TGCGCCAGCAGCCTGCAGACAGGGCGGTCCAATCAGCCCCAGCATTTT. Translating it yields CASSLQTGRSNQPQHF.

This chain joins TRBV2 and TRBJ2-1; D possibly corresponds to TRBD1 (5 bases). Trimming stripped 4 bases from V and 7 bases from J, with 8 bases between. Germline V gene data show CDR1 as SNHLY and CDR2 as FYNNEI. The CDR3 contains 12 residues. The chain's CDR3 is CASSVQGNEQFF. The CDR3 DNA reads TGTGCCAGCAGTGTTCAGGGAAATGAGCAGTTCTTC. The variable domain in full, completed from reference TRBV2 and TRBJ2-1, reads EPEVTQTPSHQVTQMGQEVILRCVPISNHLYFYWYRQILGQKVEFLVSFYNNEISEKSEIFDDQFSVERPDGSNFTLKIRSTKLEDSAMYFCASSVQGNEQFFGPGTRLTVL.

The CDR3 DNA reads as TGTGCCAGCAGCTTAGTAGGGGCAGGGGGCAAGGATACGCAGTATTTT. Its protein is CASSLVGAGGKDTQYF. The chain has TRBV7-6 and TRBJ2-3; 8 bases map to TRBD1. CDR1 is SGHVS, CDR2 FNYEAQ, per germline. Germline trimming cut 1 base from V and 6 bases from J; bases unmatched to any gene: 9. The CDR3 extends over 16 amino acids.

This clone was counted between two and nine times. The chain links TRBV4-1 to TRBJ1-5; 12 bases fit TRBD1. The CDR3 is made up of 17 amino acids. The junction had 9 bases not matched to a gene; V was cut back by 3 bases and J by 6 bases. Looked up from germline, CDR1 is MGHRA and CDR2 is YSYEKL. CDR3 nucleotides: TGCGCCAGCAGCCAGACCCCCGGGACAGGGGGCCCTCAGCCCCAGCATTTT. Its translation is CASSQTPGTGGPQPQHF.